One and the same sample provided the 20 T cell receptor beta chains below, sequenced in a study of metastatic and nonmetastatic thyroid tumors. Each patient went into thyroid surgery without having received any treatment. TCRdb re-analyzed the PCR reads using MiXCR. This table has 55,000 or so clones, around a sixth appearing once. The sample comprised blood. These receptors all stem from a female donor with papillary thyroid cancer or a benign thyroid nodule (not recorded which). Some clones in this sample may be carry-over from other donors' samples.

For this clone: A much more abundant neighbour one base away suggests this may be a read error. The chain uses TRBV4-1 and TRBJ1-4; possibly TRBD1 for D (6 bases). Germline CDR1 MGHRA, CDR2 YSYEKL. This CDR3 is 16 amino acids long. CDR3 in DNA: TGCACCAGCAGCCAAGTTTACGGACAGAATCTTGAAAAACTGTTTTTT. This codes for CTSSQVYGQNLEKLFF.

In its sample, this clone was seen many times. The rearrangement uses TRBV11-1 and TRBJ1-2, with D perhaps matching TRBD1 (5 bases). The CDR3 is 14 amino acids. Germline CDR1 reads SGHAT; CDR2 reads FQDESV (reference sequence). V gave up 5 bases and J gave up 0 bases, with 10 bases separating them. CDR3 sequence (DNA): TGTGCCAGCAGCCCTCGACAGACTAACTATGGCTACACCTTC. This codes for CASSPRQTNYGYTF. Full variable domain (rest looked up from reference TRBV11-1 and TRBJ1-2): EAEVAQSPRYKITEKSQAVAFWCDPISGHATLYWYRQILGQGPELLVQFQDESVVDDSQLPKDRFSAERLKGVDSTLKIQPAELGDSAMYLCASSPRQTNYGYTFGSGTRLTVV.

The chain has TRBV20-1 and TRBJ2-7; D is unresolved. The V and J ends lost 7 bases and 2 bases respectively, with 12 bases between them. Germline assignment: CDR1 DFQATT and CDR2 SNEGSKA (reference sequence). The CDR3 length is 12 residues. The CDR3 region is CSDTTVTYEQYF. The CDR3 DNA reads TGCAGTGATACGACTGTAACCTACGAGCAGTACTTC.

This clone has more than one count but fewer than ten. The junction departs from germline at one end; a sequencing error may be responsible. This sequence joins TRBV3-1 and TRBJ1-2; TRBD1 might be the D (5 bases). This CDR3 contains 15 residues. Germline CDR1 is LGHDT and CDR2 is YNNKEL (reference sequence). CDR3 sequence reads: CASSQKSIGTALIGF. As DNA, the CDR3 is TGTGCCAGCAGCCAAAAAAGCATCGGGACGGCGCTTATAGGATTC.

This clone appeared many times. DNA of the CDR3: TGTGCCAGCAGCCTGGGACAAGTGAACACCGGGGAGCTGTTTTTT. As protein: CASSLGQVNTGELFF. The V and J genes are TRBV5-4 and TRBJ2-2, with D tentatively TRBD1 (6 bases). The CDR3 covers 15 residues. CDR1 SGHNT and CDR2 YYREEE come from the germline V gene (reference sequence). V lost 4 bases, J lost 1 base, and 11 bases lay in between.

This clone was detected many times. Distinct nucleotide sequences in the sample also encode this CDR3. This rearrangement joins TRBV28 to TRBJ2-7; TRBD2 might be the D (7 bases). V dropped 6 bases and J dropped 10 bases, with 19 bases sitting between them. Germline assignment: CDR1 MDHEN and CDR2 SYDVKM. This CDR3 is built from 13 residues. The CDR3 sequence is CASSSYTGRAQYF. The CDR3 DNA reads TGTGCCAGCAGCTCTTACACAGGGAGGGCTCAGTACTTC. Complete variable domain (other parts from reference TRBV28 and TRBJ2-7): DVKVTQSSRYLVKRTGEKVFLECVQDMDHENMFWYRQDPGLGLRLIYFSYDVKMKEKGDIPEGYSVSREKKERFSLILESASTNQTSMYLCASSSYTGRAQYFGPGTRLTVT.

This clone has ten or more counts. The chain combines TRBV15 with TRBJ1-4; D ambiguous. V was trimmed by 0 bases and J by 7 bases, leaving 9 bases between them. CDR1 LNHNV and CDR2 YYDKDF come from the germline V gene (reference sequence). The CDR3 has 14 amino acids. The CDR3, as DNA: TGTGCCACCAGCAGAGATCTGGCTACTGAAAAACTGTTTTTT. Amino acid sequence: CATSRDLATEKLFF.

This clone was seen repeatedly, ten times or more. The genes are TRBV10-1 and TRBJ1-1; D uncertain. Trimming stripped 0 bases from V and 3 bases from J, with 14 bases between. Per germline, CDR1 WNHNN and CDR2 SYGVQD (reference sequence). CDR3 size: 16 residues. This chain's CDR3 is CASSESRTLWDTEAFF. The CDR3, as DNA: TGCGCCAGCAGTGAGTCGAGGACGCTTTGGGACACTGAAGCTTTCTTT.

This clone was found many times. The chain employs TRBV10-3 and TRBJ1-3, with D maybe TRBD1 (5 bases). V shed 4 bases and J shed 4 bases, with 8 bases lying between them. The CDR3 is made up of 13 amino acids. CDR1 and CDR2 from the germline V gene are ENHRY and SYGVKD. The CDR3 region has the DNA TGTGCCATCAGTGGGACACAAGGAAACACCATATATTTT. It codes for CAISGTQGNTIYF.

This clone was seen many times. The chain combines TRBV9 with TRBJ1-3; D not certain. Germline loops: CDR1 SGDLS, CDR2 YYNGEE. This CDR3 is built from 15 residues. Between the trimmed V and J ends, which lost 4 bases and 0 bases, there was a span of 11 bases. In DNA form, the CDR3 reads TGTGCCAGCAGCCCCAGTGGTCTCTCTGGAAACACCATATATTTT. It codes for CASSPSGLSGNTIYF.

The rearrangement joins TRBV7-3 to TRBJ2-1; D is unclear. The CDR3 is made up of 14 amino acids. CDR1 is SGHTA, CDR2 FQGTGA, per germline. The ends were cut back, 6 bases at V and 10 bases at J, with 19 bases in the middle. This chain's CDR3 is CASSPATLNREQFF. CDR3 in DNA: TGTGCCAGCAGTCCCGCGACGTTGAATAGGGAGCAGTTCTTC.

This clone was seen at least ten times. CDR3 in DNA: TGTGCCAGCAGTGGGATGGGACAGGGACGGCAGCCCCAGCATTTT. Its translation is CASSGMGQGRQPQHF. This chain links TRBV28 with TRBJ1-5; 9 bases align to TRBD1. Germline loops: CDR1 MDHEN, CDR2 SYDVKM. Germline trimming cut 5 bases from V and 7 bases from J; bases unmatched to any gene: 9. The CDR3 length is 15 residues.

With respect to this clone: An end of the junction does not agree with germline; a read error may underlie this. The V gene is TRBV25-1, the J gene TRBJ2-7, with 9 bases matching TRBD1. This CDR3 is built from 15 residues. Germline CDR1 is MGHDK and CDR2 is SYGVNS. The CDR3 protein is CANSEGGTGRGEQYF. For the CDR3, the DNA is TGTGCCAACAGTGAAGGTGGGACAGGGAGGGGGGAGCAGTACTTC.

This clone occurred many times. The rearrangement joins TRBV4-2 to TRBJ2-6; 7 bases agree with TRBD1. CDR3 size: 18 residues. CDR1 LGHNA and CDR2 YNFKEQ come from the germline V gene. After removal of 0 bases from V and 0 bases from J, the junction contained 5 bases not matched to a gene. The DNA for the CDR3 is TGTGCCAGCAGCCAAGAAGGTAGGACAGGCTCTGGGGCCAACGTCCTGACTTTC. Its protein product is CASSQEGRTGSGANVLTF.

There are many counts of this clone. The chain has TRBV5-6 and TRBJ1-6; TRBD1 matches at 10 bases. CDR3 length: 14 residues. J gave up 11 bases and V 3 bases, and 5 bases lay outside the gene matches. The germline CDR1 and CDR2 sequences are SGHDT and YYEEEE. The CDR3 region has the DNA TGTGCCAGCAGCTGGGACAGGGGCTTGACACCCCTCCACTTT. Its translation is CASSWDRGLTPLHF.

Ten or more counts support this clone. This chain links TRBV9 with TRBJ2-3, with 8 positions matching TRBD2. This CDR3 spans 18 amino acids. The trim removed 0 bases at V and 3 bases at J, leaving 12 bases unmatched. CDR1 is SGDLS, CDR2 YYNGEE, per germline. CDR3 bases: TGTGCCAGCAGCGTAGGCGCTAGCGGGCTTCAAGTGACAGATACGCAGTATTTT. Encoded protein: CASSVGASGLQVTDTQYF.

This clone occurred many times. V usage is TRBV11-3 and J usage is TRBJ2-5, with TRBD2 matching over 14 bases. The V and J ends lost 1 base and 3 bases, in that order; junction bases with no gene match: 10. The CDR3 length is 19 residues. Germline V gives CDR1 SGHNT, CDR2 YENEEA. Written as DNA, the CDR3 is TGTGCCAGCAGCTTAGTATACTCCGGGACTAGCGGGAGTGAAGAGACCCAGTACTTC. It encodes CASSLVYSGTSGSEETQYF.

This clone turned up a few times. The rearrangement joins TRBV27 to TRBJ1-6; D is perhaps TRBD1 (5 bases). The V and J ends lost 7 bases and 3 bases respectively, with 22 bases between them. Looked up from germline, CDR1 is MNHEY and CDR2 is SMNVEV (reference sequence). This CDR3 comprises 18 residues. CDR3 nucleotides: TGTGCCAGCATTTTTGGAGGGTGGAGGGGAAACTATAATTCACCCCTCCACTTT. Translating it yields CASIFGGWRGNYNSPLHF.

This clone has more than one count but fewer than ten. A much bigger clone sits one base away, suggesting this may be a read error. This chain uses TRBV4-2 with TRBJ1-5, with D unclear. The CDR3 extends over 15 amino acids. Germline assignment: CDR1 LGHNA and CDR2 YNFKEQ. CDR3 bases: TGTGCCAGCGGCCAAGAGGGAAGGGCCAATCAGCCCCAGCATTTT. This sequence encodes CASGQEGRANQPQHF.

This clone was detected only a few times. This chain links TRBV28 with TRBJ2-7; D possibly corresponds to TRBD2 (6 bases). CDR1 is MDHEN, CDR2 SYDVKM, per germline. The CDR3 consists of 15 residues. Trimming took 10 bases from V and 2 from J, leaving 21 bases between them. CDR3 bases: TGTGCCACCAGGCGGGGCGCCTGGAATACCTACGAGCAGTACTTC. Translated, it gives CATRRGAWNTYEQYF.